The entry below describes one T cell receptor (beta chain). The data derive from a study of blood T cells in healthy people across ages. V was clipped by 7 bases and J by 2 bases; unmatched bases: 6. CDR1 and CDR2 from the germline V gene are SQVTM and ANQGSEA. The CDR3 is 14 amino acids. A second PCR, run for about 7 to 11 cycles, used a sample-barcoded 5' primer plus a J-beta primer mix. Each CDR3 protein gets one entry after TCRdb re-called the 5' RACE reads with MiXCR. This table holds 1.5 million to 2 million distinct CDR3 sequences, about 50% found once. The V and J genes are TRBV29-1 and TRBJ2-4; 9 bases agree with TRBD2. The sequenced sample was blood. The sequence was obtained from a woman in her 40s in good health. The CDR3 spells CSAVAGVPKNIQYF. DNA of the CDR3: TGCAGCGCCGTAGCGGGGGTGCCCAAAAACATTCAGTACTTC.